This entry features one T cell receptor beta chain sequence. This clone was detected only once. Its target antigen remains unknown. No much larger clone exists at a distance of one base, and base qualities are not known. The library was obtained by the immunoSEQ multiplex PCR assay. Rearranged TCR beta chain sequences were amplified using the hsTCRB Kit according to the manufacturer's protocol. Sequencing of TCRB libraries was carried out on an Illumina MiSeq. The authors' analysis ran thus. The kit vendor's proprietary platform handled demultiplexing, trimming and gene mapping. The immuneACCESS repertoire file appears here via TCRdb, limited to in-frame rearrangements. These files lack a portion of the clones; in checked studies, under half of the deficit traces to unresolved V genes, and the cause of the others is not known. That table furnishes V, J and clone size, whereas the DNA furnished D and trimming. This sample is represented by over 80,000 clones; about 81% of them were singletons. In total, the top ten clones hold 4% to 5.5% of the sample.

Interpreted using the paper, the time point label stands for: week 47, end of study. Every vaccine dose consisted of 300 ug of a 20-mer mutant IDH1 peptide in Montanide, administered subcutaneously together with topical imiquimod. Patients received eight vaccinations in weeks 1, 3, 5, 7, 11, 15, 19 and 23, corresponding to visits V03 through V10. Donors had newly diagnosed WHO grade 3 or 4 IDH1-mutant astrocytomas with loss of nuclear ATRX. The samples were drawn from NOA16, a multicentre, single-arm, open-label phase I trial in Germany that tested a mutant IDH1 peptide vaccine in humans for the first time. Genomic DNA for TCRB sequencing was isolated from EDTA blood with the DNeasy Blood and Tissue Kit. This entry belongs to a study of a mutant IDH1 vaccine in newly diagnosed glioma (dated by TCRdb to the early 2020s). Broadly, across the study: In the chemotherapy-containing groups, vaccination started alongside temozolomide cycles, whereas in patients who had radiotherapy alone it started 4-6 weeks after radiotherapy. Of the approximately 35 treated patients, about 62% were male and about 40% were female, and a mean age of around 40 years was recorded. Before enrollment, patients had received standard therapy of radiotherapy alone, temozolomide alone, or radiochemotherapy with temozolomide; most received the combination. The week-35 safety follow-up took place at visit V12, and the week-47 end of study took place at visit V13. Six visits were used for peripheral blood collection: V03 (baseline), V05, V07, V10, V12 and V13. For exploratory analyses, 25 to 30 treated patients had longitudinal TCRB deep sequencing done wherever samples were available.

What the authors observed across the whole study: Availability determined which PBMC samples were chosen for TCRB deep sequencing. According to the authors, sample limitations meant that analyses of patient blood samples could not be reproduced. Immune responses induced by the vaccine were seen in approximately 92% of patients across multiple MHC alleles. Changes in the top peripheral T cell clonotypes picked up by TCRB sequencing did not appear to be linked to pseudoprogression.

The CDR3 spans 12 residues, from the cysteine through the phenylalanine. Of all the DNA, just the CDR3 is kept, 36 bases in frame from base 1. V loses 5 bases, J loses 4 bases, and the germline ends lie 8 bases apart. CDR1 and CDR2 are drawn from the germline V gene: MGHDK, SYGVNS. This TCR was sampled from a man between 35 and 55 years old with glioma. The V gene is TRBV25-1 and the J gene is TRBJ1-2, with the D gene not clear enough to name. The input for sequencing was PBMCs, taken from a glioma patient whose treatment included an IDH1 peptide vaccine. The DNA sequence follows: TGTGCCAGCAGTCTAGGCCTCTATGGCTACACCTTC. It codes for CASSLGLYGYTF.